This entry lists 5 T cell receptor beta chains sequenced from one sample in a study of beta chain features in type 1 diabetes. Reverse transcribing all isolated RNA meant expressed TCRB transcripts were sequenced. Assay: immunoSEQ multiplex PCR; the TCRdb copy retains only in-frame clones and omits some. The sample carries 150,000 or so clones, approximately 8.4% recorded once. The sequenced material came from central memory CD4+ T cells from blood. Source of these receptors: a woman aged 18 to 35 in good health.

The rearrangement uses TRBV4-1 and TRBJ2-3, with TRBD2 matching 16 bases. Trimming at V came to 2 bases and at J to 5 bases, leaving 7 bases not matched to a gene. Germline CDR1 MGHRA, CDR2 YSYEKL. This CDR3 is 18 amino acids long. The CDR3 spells CASSQNMGLAGGGDTQYF. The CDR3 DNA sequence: TGCGCCAGCAGCCAAAACATGGGACTAGCGGGGGGGGGAGATACGCAGTATTTT.

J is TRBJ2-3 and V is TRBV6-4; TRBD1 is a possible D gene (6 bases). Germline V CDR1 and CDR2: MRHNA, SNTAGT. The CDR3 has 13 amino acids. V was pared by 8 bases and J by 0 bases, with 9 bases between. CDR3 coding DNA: TGTGCCAGCCTGAGGGGGAGCACAGATACGCAGTATTTT. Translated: CASLRGSTDTQYF.

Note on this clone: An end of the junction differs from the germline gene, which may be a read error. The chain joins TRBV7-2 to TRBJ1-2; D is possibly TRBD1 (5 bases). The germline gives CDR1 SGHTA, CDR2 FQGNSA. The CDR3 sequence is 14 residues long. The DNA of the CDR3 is TGCGCCAGCAGCCAAGGAACAGGCTCGTCTGGCTACACCTTC. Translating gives CASSQGTGSSGYTF. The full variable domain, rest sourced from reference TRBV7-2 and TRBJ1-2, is GAGVSQSPSNKVTEKGKDVELRCDPISGHTALYWYRQSLGQGLEFLIYFQGNSAPDKSGLPSDRFSAERTGGSVSTLTIQRTQQEDSAVYLCASSQGTGSSGYTFGSGTRLTVV.

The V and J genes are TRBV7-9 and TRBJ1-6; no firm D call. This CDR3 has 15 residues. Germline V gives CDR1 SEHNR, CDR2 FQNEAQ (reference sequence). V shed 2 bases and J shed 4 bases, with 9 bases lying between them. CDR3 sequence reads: CASSLLGVYNSPLHF. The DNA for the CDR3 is TGTGCCAGCAGCTTACTCGGGGTTTATAATTCACCCCTCCACTTT.

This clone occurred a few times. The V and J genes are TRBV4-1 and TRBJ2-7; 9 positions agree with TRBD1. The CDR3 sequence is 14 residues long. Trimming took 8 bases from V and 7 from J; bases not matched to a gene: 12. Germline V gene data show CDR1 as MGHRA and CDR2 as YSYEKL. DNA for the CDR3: TGCGCCAGCTCTACAGGGGGCGTTTTGGGTGAGCAGTACTTC. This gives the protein CASSTGGVLGEQYF.